The clone carrying this TCR beta chain was observed once. Generated by immunoSEQ multiplex PCR, the TCRdb table keeps only in-frame clones and is missing some. The data hold fewer than 250,000 clones, with 87% observed a single time. The data are from a study of blood T cell repertoires in COVID-19. This CDR3 comprises 13 residues. V lost 3 bases and J lost 1, with 4 bases in between. CDR1 and CDR2 from the germline V gene are LNHDA and SQIVND (reference sequence). Donors were grouped by their self-reported clinical history. This clonotype originated in a woman aged 25-40 years with acute COVID-19. Sequenced sample: PBMCs or T cells enriched from blood (not recorded which). The gene calls are TRBV19 and TRBJ2-1; D is unresolved. CDR3 coding DNA: TGTGCCAGTAGTATTAGTTCCTACAATGAGCAGTTCTTC. Amino acid sequence: CASSISSYNEQFF.